A selection of T cell receptor beta chains follows, all from one sample in a study of blood T cell repertoires in COVID-19. Clones were read by immunoSEQ multiplex PCR, and TCRdb kept only the in-frame ones, dropping some. The sample includes about 170,000 clones, about 83% of them seen just once. Sequencing was performed on PBMCs or T cells enriched from blood (not recorded which). These receptors were obtained from a woman between 50 and 59 years old in a cohort exposed to, infected with or recovered from COVID-19 (not recorded which). The CDR3 runs from the conserved cysteine through the conserved F or W. The D gene is left open where the match is weak. Clone size is stated in some rows and not others, as once, few, many or a class when expanded.

D gene: .; V gene: TRBV25-1; clone size: .; J gene: TRBJ2-7; CDR3 DNA: TGTGCCAGCAGTGAGACTGGCACCTACGAGCAGTACTTC; CDR3 protein: CASSETGTYEQYF
D gene: .; V gene: TRBV5-4; clone size: .; J gene: TRBJ1-2; CDR3 DNA: TGTGCCAGCACAGGGCCCTCTATAGCTAACTATGGCTACACCTTC; CDR3 protein: CASTGPSIANYGYTF
D gene: .; V gene: TRBV19; clone size: .; J gene: TRBJ1-1; CDR3 DNA: TGTGCCAGTAGTCCCCAGCCGAGGACTGAAGCTTTCTTT; CDR3 protein: CASSPQPRTEAFF
D gene: TRBD1; V gene: TRBV9; clone size: .; J gene: TRBJ2-7; CDR3 DNA: TGTGCCAGCAGCGTAGAAGGGTTGGTGGGACAGGGGACCGCCGCCACCTACGAGCAGTACTTC; CDR3 protein: CASSVEGLVGQGTAATYEQYF
D gene: .; V gene: TRBV6-5; clone size: .; J gene: TRBJ2-7; CDR3 DNA: TGTGCCAGCACAGCATTTAGGGGTGCCTACGAGCAGTACTTC; CDR3 protein: CASTAFRGAYEQYF
D gene: .; V gene: TRBV7-3; clone size: .; J gene: TRBJ2-1; CDR3 DNA: TGTGCCAGCACCGCTCGGGGGGCGAAAATGGATGAGCAGTTCTTC; CDR3 protein: CASTARGAKMDEQFF
D gene: TRBD1; V gene: TRBV2; clone size: .; J gene: TRBJ1-6; CDR3 DNA: TGTGCCAGCACCTCAGGGGGCAATTCACCCCTCCACTTT; CDR3 protein: CASTSGGNSPLHF
D gene: .; V gene: TRBV29-1; clone size: .; J gene: TRBJ1-3; CDR3 DNA: TGCAGCGTCTACCAGACAGCCATACCAAACACCATATATTTT; CDR3 protein: CSVYQTAIPNTIYF
D gene: .; V gene: TRBV5-1; clone size: .; J gene: TRBJ1-2; CDR3 DNA: TGCGCCAGCAGCTCCACCTCCGGTTCCTATGGCTACACCTTC; CDR3 protein: CASSSTSGSYGYTF
D gene: .; V gene: TRBV3-1/TRBV3-2; clone size: .; J gene: TRBJ1-4; CDR3 DNA: TGTGCCAGCGGGACTGAATATGAAAAACTGTTTTTT; CDR3 protein: CASGTEYEKLFF
D gene: TRBD1; V gene: TRBV4-3; clone size: .; J gene: TRBJ1-4; CDR3 DNA: TGCGCCAGCAGCCTGACAGGGACCGCTAATGAAAAACTGTTTTTT; CDR3 protein: CASSLTGTANEKLFF
D gene: TRBD2; V gene: TRBV4-1; clone size: .; J gene: TRBJ2-1; CDR3 DNA: TGCGCCAGCAGGCAAGCGGGAGGGCTCAATGAGCAGTTCTTC; CDR3 protein: CASRQAGGLNEQFF
D gene: .; V gene: TRBV29-1; clone size: .; J gene: TRBJ1-1; CDR3 DNA: TGCAGCGTTGGGGCAGGGCCTGAAGCTTTCTTT; CDR3 protein: CSVGAGPEAFF
D gene: TRBD1; V gene: TRBV19; clone size: .; J gene: TRBJ1-1; CDR3 DNA: TGTGCCAGTATCGGGACAGGGGCGACTGAAGCTTTCTTT; CDR3 protein: CASIGTGATEAFF
D gene: TRBD2; V gene: TRBV25-1; clone size: .; J gene: TRBJ2-5; CDR3 DNA: TGTGCCAGCAGCAAACTAGCGGGAGGGTCAGAGACCCAGTACTTC; CDR3 protein: CASSKLAGGSETQYF
D gene: TRBD1; V gene: TRBV5-4; clone size: .; J gene: TRBJ1-2; CDR3 DNA: TGTGCCAGCAGCTTACAGGGGGCTTTCAACTATGGCTACACCTTC; CDR3 protein: CASSLQGAFNYGYTF
D gene: .; V gene: TRBV5-4; clone size: .; J gene: TRBJ2-5; CDR3 DNA: TGTGCCAGCAGCTTGGAGAGCCAAGAGACCCAGTACTTC; CDR3 protein: CASSLESQETQYF
D gene: TRBD1; V gene: TRBV19; clone size: .; J gene: TRBJ1-1; CDR3 DNA: TGTGCCAGTGCCCGGACAGGGGGCACGGTGAACACTGAAGCTTTCTTT; CDR3 protein: CASARTGGTVNTEAFF
D gene: TRBD2; V gene: TRBV3-1/TRBV3-2; clone size: few; J gene: TRBJ2-3; CDR3 DNA: TGTGCCAGCAGCCCATCTGGCGGGAGGGCCACAAATACGCAGTATTTT; CDR3 protein: CASSPSGGRATNTQYF
D gene: TRBD2; V gene: TRBV5-4; clone size: .; J gene: TRBJ2-3; CDR3 DNA: TGTGCCAGCAGCTTGGGGACTAGCGGGAGCAAAGATACGCAGTATTTT; CDR3 protein: CASSLGTSGSKDTQYF
D gene: .; V gene: TRBV7-2; clone size: .; J gene: TRBJ1-2; CDR3 DNA: TGTGCCAGCAGCTTAAGACCCGGACGGAGGGTTGATGGCTACACCTTC; CDR3 protein: CASSLRPGRRVDGYTF
D gene: .; V gene: TRBV5-4; clone size: few; J gene: TRBJ2-2; CDR3 DNA: TGTGCCAGCAGCCCGTGGGCCGCTGGGGAGCTGTTTTTT; CDR3 protein: CASSPWAAGELFF
D gene: TRBD1; V gene: TRBV12-3/TRBV12-4; clone size: .; J gene: TRBJ1-5; CDR3 DNA: TGTGCCAGCAGCAGAGACAGGGGTCAGCCCCAGCATTTT; CDR3 protein: CASSRDRGQPQHF
D gene: TRBD1; V gene: TRBV5-4; clone size: .; J gene: TRBJ2-1; CDR3 DNA: TGTGCCAGCACCCTCGGGACAGGGGCCTACAATGAGCAGTTCTTC; CDR3 protein: CASTLGTGAYNEQFF
D gene: .; V gene: TRBV5-4; clone size: .; J gene: TRBJ2-7; CDR3 DNA: TGTGCCAGCAGCTCCTTAACGTCGGGGTTCGGCGAGCAGTACTTC; CDR3 protein: CASSSLTSGFGEQYF
D gene: .; V gene: TRBV7-3; clone size: .; J gene: TRBJ1-1; CDR3 DNA: TGTGCCAGCAGCTTAGGGTACAGGACTGAAGCTTTCTTT; CDR3 protein: CASSLGYRTEAFF
D gene: .; V gene: TRBV6-5; clone size: once; J gene: TRBJ1-6; CDR3 DNA: TGTGCCAGCAGCTTAGTATTTCCTAATTCACCCCTCCACTTT; CDR3 protein: CASSLVFPNSPLHF
D gene: .; V gene: TRBV6-5; clone size: .; J gene: TRBJ2-7; CDR3 DNA: TGTGCCAGCAGTTACCAGAGTAGGGGTGGCGAGCAGTACTTC; CDR3 protein: CASSYQSRGGEQYF
D gene: TRBD2; V gene: TRBV19; clone size: .; J gene: TRBJ2-5; CDR3 DNA: TGTGCCAGTAGTATCGTCTTTCGGGGGGGGAGCGAAGAGACCCAGTACTTC; CDR3 protein: CASSIVFRGGSEETQYF
D gene: .; V gene: TRBV11-2; clone size: .; J gene: TRBJ1-1; CDR3 DNA: TGTGCCAGCAGCTCCACGGTGGCGGGTGAAGCTTTCTTT; CDR3 protein: CASSSTVAGEAFF
D gene: .; V gene: TRBV4-2; clone size: .; J gene: TRBJ1-3; CDR3 DNA: TGTGCCAGCAGCCCTCGGGAAGGGAGCTCTGGAAACACCATATATTTT; CDR3 protein: CASSPREGSSGNTIYF
D gene: TRBD1; V gene: TRBV28; clone size: .; J gene: TRBJ1-6; CDR3 DNA: TGTGCCAGCAGTTTATGGACAGGGGATTCACCCCTCCACTTT; CDR3 protein: CASSLWTGDSPLHF
D gene: TRBD1; V gene: TRBV5-1; clone size: once; J gene: TRBJ2-5; CDR3 DNA: TGCGCCAGCAGCTCGGGACAGGGGGAGACCCAGTACTTC; CDR3 protein: CASSSGQGETQYF
D gene: .; V gene: TRBV5-8; clone size: .; J gene: TRBJ1-2; CDR3 DNA: TGTGCCAGCAGCCTGGCGGACAGTTCTAACTATGGCTACACCTTC; CDR3 protein: CASSLADSSNYGYTF
D gene: .; V gene: TRBV27; clone size: .; J gene: TRBJ2-5; CDR3 DNA: TGTGCCAGCAGTTTAAGGTGGGACTCCGAAGAGACCCAGTACTTC; CDR3 protein: CASSLRWDSEETQYF
D gene: TRBD1; V gene: TRBV5-4; clone size: .; J gene: TRBJ2-3; CDR3 DNA: TGTGCCAGCAGCCGTAGACAGGGAGTAAGCACAGATACGCAGTATTTT; CDR3 protein: CASSRRQGVSTDTQYF
D gene: .; V gene: TRBV21-1; clone size: .; J gene: TRBJ2-3; CDR3 DNA: TGTGCCAGCAGCACTAAACCCGGGACAGGGACTCAGCGGGAGGGATGCACAGATACGCAGTATTTT; CDR3 protein: CASSTKPGTGTQREGCTDTQYF
D gene: .; V gene: TRBV7-9; clone size: few; J gene: TRBJ1-1; CDR3 DNA: TGTGCCAGCAGCCAGGTCATTGAAGCTTTCTTT; CDR3 protein: CASSQVIEAFF
D gene: TRBD1; V gene: TRBV28; clone size: .; J gene: TRBJ2-7; CDR3 DNA: TGTGCCAGCATGTCCGGACAGGGAGGTTGGTACGAGCAGTACTTC; CDR3 protein: CASMSGQGGWYEQYF
D gene: .; V gene: TRBV28; clone size: .; J gene: TRBJ2-3; CDR3 DNA: TGTGCCAGCCGACACACCATGGATCCCACAGATACGCAGTATTTT; CDR3 protein: CASRHTMDPTDTQYF
D gene: .; V gene: TRBV2; clone size: .; J gene: TRBJ1-3; CDR3 DNA: TGTGCCAGCAGCAGGGCGGATGGAAACACCATATATTTT; CDR3 protein: CASSRADGNTIYF
D gene: .; V gene: TRBV19; clone size: once; J gene: TRBJ1-5; CDR3 DNA: TGTGCCAGTAGTATAGGCCCGGGAGGGGAGCCCCAGCATTTT; CDR3 protein: CASSIGPGGEPQHF
D gene: .; V gene: TRBV4-1; clone size: .; J gene: TRBJ1-1; CDR3 DNA: TGCGCCAGCAGCCAAAAGGAACCCCGGCGGACTGAAGCTTTCTTT; CDR3 protein: CASSQKEPRRTEAFF
D gene: TRBD2; V gene: TRBV7-9; clone size: .; J gene: TRBJ2-2; CDR3 DNA: TGTGCCAGCAGCTTAGGTTCTGCAGCGGGGATCGGGGAGCTGTTTTTT; CDR3 protein: CASSLGSAAGIGELFF
D gene: TRBD2; V gene: TRBV4-1; clone size: .; J gene: TRBJ2-1; CDR3 DNA: TGCGCCAGCAGCCAAGTAGGCGGGAGGGATCTCTACAATGAGCAGTTCTTC; CDR3 protein: CASSQVGGRDLYNEQFF
D gene: .; V gene: TRBV9; clone size: .; J gene: TRBJ1-1; CDR3 DNA: TGTGCCAGCAGCGTAGCACAGGGCCTTGATCAGGACACTGAAGCTTTCTTT; CDR3 protein: CASSVAQGLDQDTEAFF
D gene: .; V gene: TRBV7-9; clone size: .; J gene: TRBJ1-1; CDR3 DNA: TGTGCCAGCAGTATACAGGGTAACACTGAAGCTTTCTTT; CDR3 protein: CASSIQGNTEAFF
D gene: TRBD2; V gene: TRBV28; clone size: .; J gene: TRBJ2-3; CDR3 DNA: TGTGCCAGCAGACCGACTAGCGGAGGGGGAGATACGCAGTATTTT; CDR3 protein: CASRPTSGGGDTQYF
D gene: .; V gene: TRBV30; clone size: .; J gene: TRBJ1-1; CDR3 DNA: TGTGCCTGGAGTCTACTGGGGGGGGGCGAGGATGCTTTCTTT; CDR3 protein: CAWSLLGGGEDAFF
D gene: .; V gene: TRBV3-1/TRBV3-2; clone size: .; J gene: TRBJ2-7; CDR3 DNA: TGTGCCAGCAGCCAAGAAGGTCTGGCCCAGACGGGCGAGCAGTACTTC; CDR3 protein: CASSQEGLAQTGEQYF
D gene: TRBD2; V gene: TRBV18; clone size: once; J gene: TRBJ2-1; CDR3 DNA: TGTGCCAGCTCACCACCCGTAGCGGGCGATGAGCAGTTCTTC; CDR3 protein: CASSPPVAGDEQFF
D gene: .; V gene: TRBV28; clone size: .; J gene: TRBJ1-6; CDR3 DNA: TGTGCCAGCAGCCTGGGGGGGGGCAGAATGAATTCACCCCTCCACTTT; CDR3 protein: CASSLGGGRMNSPLHF
D gene: .; V gene: TRBV18; clone size: .; J gene: TRBJ2-5; CDR3 DNA: TGTGCCAGCTCACCCAACAGGGCCACGATAGAGACCCAGTACTTC; CDR3 protein: CASSPNRATIETQYF
D gene: .; V gene: TRBV15; clone size: .; J gene: TRBJ1-1; CDR3 DNA: TGTGCCACCAGCGCCCGGGATTCCACTGAAGCTTTCTTT; CDR3 protein: CATSARDSTEAFF
D gene: .; V gene: TRBV6-6; clone size: .; J gene: TRBJ2-3; CDR3 DNA: TGTGCCAGCAGTCTATTAGGGGGAAATCGGGCAGATACGCAGTATTTT; CDR3 protein: CASSLLGGNRADTQYF
D gene: TRBD1; V gene: TRBV19; clone size: .; J gene: TRBJ2-3; CDR3 DNA: TGTGCCAGTAGACCGGGACAGGGAGCGGCAGATACGCAGTATTTT; CDR3 protein: CASRPGQGAADTQYF
D gene: .; V gene: TRBV3-1/TRBV3-2; clone size: .; J gene: TRBJ1-5; CDR3 DNA: TGTGCCAGCAGCCAAGTTCCAGGGCCCAATCAGCCCCAGCATTTT; CDR3 protein: CASSQVPGPNQPQHF